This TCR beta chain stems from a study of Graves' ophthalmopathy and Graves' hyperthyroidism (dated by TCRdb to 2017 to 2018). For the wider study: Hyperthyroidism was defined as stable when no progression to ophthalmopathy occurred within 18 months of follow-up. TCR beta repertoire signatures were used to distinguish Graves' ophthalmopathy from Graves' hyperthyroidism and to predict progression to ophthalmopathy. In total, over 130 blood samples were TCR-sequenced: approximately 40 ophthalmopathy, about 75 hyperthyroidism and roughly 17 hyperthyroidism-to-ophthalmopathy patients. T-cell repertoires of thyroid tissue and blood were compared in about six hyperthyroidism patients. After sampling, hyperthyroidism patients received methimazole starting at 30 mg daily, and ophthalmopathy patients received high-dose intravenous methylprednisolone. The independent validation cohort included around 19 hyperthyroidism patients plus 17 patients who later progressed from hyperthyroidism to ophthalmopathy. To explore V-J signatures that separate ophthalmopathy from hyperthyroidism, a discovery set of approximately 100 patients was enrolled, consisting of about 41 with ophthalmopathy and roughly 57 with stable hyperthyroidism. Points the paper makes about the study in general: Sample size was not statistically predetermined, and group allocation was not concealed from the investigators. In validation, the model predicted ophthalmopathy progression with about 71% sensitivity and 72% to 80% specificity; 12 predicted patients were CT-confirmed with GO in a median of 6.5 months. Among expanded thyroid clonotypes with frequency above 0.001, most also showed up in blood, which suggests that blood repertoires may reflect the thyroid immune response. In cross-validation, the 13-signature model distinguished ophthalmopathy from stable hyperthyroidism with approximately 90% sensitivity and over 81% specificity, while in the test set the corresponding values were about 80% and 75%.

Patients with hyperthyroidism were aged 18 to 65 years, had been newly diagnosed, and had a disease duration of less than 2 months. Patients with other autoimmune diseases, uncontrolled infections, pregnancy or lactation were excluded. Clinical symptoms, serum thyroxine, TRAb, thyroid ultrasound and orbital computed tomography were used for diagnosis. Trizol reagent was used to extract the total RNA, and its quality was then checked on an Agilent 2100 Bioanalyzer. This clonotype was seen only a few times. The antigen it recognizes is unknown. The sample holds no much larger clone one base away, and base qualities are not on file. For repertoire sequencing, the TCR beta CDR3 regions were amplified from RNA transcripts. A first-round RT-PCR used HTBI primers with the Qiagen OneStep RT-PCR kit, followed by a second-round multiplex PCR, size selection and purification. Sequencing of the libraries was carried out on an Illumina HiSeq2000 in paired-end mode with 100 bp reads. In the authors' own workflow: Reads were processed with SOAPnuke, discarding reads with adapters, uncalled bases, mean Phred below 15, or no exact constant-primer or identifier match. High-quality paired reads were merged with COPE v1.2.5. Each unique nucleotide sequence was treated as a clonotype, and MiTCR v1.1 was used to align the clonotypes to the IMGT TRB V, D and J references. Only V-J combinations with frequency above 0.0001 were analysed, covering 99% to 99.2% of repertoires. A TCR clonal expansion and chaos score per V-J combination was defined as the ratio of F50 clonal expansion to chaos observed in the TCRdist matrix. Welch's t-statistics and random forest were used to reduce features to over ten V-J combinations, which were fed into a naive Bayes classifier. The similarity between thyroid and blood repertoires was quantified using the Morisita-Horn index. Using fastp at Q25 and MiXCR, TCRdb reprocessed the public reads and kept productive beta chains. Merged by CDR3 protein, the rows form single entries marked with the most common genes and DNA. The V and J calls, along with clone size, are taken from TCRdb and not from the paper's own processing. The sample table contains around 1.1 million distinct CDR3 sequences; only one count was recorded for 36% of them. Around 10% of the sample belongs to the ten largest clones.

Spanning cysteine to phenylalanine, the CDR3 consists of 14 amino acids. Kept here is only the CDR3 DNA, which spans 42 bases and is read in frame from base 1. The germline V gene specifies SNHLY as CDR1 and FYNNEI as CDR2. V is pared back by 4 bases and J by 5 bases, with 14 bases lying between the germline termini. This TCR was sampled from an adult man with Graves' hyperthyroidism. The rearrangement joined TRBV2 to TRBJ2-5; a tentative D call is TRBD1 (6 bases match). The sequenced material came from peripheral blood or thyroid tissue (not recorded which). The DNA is TGTGCCAGCAGTGTGGGACAAATGGGGGAGACCCAGTACTTC. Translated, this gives CASSVGQMGETQYF.